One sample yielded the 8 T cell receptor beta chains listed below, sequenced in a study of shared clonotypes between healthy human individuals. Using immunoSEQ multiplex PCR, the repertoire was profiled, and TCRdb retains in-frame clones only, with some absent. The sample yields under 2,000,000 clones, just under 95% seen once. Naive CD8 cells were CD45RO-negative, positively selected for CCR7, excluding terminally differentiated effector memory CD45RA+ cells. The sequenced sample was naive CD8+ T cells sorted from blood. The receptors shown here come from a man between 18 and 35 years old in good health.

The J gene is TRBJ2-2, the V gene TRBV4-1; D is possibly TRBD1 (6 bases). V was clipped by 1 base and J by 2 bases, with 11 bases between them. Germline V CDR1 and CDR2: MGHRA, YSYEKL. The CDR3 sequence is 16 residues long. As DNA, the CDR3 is TGCGCCAGCAGCCAAGCCGCAGGGGCTAACACCGGGGAGCTGTTTTTT. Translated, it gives CASSQAAGANTGELFF.

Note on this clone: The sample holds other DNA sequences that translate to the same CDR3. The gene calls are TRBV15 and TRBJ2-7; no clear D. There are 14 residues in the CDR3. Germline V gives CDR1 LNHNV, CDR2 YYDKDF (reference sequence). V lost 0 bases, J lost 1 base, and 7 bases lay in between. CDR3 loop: CATSRDLGSYEQYF. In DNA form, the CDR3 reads TGTGCCACCAGCAGAGATCTGGGTTCCTACGAGCAGTACTTC.

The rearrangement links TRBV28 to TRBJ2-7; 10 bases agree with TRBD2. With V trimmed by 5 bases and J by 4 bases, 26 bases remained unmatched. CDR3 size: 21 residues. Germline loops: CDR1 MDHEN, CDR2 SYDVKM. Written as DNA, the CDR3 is TGTGCCAGCAGTCCCGGGACGGTGACTAGCGGGTCGACCTGGCCCTTTTACGAGCAGTACTTC. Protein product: CASSPGTVTSGSTWPFYEQYF.

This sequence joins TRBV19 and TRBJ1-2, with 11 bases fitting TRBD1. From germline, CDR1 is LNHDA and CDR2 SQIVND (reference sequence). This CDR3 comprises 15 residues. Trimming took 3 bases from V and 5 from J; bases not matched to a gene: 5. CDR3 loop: CASSISGQGAYGYTF. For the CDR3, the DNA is TGTGCCAGTAGTATCTCCGGACAGGGGGCTTATGGCTACACCTTC.

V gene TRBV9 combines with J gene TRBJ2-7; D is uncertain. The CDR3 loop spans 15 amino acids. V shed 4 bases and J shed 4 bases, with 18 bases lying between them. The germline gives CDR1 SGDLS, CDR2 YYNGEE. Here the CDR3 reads CASSLSDGPPYEQYF. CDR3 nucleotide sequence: TGTGCCAGCAGCCTATCGGACGGGCCTCCATACGAGCAGTACTTC.

The CDR3 loop reads CASSSVEGPGNEQFF. CDR3 nucleotide sequence: TGTGCCAGCAGCTCTGTTGAGGGTCCGGGCAATGAGCAGTTCTTC. The genes are TRBV13 and TRBJ2-1, with D possibly TRBD2 on 5 matching bases. The V and J ends lost 4 bases and 6 bases respectively, with 16 bases between them. Germline V gives CDR1 PRHDT, CDR2 FYEKMQ (reference sequence). The CDR3 loop spans 15 amino acids.

CDR3: CASSQGWTSGAYSYEQYF. CDR3 coding DNA: TGCGCCAGCAGCCAAGGCTGGACTAGCGGGGCCTACTCCTACGAGCAGTACTTC. The chain uses TRBV4-1 and TRBJ2-7, with 12 bases that match TRBD2. The CDR3 is 18 amino acids. CDR1 is MGHRA and CDR2 is YSYEKL in the germline V gene. The ends lost 1 base at V and 0 bases at J; junction bases unmatched: 7.

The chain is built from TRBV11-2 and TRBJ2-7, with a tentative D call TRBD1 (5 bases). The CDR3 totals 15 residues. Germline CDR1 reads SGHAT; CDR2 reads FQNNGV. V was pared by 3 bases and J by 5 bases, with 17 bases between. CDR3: CASSFSLSGRDEQYF. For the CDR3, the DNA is TGTGCCAGCAGCTTCTCCCTCTCAGGGCGCGACGAGCAGTACTTC.